This TCR beta chain comes out of a study of vaccination and CD4 T cells after COVID-19. Study-wide background: The stimulus for the cells was overlapping spike peptides derived from SARS-CoV-2, HCoV-NL63, HCoV-OC43 and HCoV-229E.

The treatment denotes: approximately 9-day PBMC culture with coronavirus spike peptide pools or control peptides (ViraFEST assay). A negative selection step was used to isolate CD4+ T cells once culture had run for 10 days. The CDR3 contains 12 residues. CDR1 and CDR2 from the germline V gene are SGHTA and FQGTGA. V dropped 5 bases and J dropped 6 bases, with 8 bases sitting between them. In the case of this clonotype: Its antigen is unidentified.

Once obtained from cultured CD4+ T cells, the DNA was sequenced using the Oncomine TCR Beta short-read assay. TCRdb reprocessed the PCR reads via MiXCR and lists one record per CDR3 protein. The repertoire holds 9,500 to 15,000 distinct CDR3 sequences, with 40% to 60% as singletons. This TCR was sampled from a human donor who had recovered from COVID-19. The sequenced sample consisted of CD4+ T cells from blood, cultured in vitro. This sequence joins TRBV7-3 and TRBJ2-1; no clear D. As DNA, the CDR3 is TGTGCCAGCAGCCTCCCCCCCAATGAGCAGTTCTTC. Translation: CASSLPPNEQFF.